There are a few counts of the clone carrying this TCR beta chain. The antigen remains unidentified. The CDR3 is 16 amino acids. CDR1 is SGHVS, CDR2 FNYEAQ, per germline. J was trimmed by 0 bases and V by 1 base; bases with no gene match: 5. The assay used was immunoSEQ (version v3.0), run at survey level. Using immunoSEQ multiplex PCR, the repertoire was profiled, and TCRdb retains in-frame clones only, with some absent. The sample contains about 25,000 clones, approximately 86% of which appear only once. This specimen comes from a study of long-term antiretroviral therapy in people with HIV. General observations from the study: Nothing was known about ART adherence, viral resistance or changes in therapy.

The chain couples TRBV7-6 to TRBJ2-7; 8 bases align to TRBD1. The sample was unsorted PBMCs, taken 1.2 years after starting antiretroviral therapy. The TCR was taken from a man in his fifties with HIV. The CDR3 protein is CASSLGGQGSSYEQYF. CDR3 coding DNA: TGTGCCAGCAGCTTAGGTGGACAGGGAAGCTCCTACGAGCAGTACTTC.